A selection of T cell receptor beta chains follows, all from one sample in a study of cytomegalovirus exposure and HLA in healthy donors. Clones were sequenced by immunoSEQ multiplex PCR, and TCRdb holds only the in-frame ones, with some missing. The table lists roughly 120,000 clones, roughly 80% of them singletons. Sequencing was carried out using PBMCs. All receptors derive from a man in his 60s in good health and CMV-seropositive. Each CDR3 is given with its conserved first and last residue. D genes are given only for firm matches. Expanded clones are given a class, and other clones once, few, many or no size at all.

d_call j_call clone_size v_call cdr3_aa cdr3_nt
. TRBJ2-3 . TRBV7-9 CASSLIPVLQYF TGTGCCAGCAGCTTAATTCCGGTGCTGCAGTATTTT
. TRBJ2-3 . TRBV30 CAWSVGGGRTDTQYF TGTGCCTGGAGTGTAGGCGGGGGCCGGACAGATACGCAGTATTTT
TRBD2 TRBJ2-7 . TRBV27 CASSLAGVGIKQYF TGTGCCAGCAGTTTAGCGGGAGTTGGGATTAAGCAGTACTTC
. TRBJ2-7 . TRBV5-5 CASSLGPGRSYEQYF TGTGCCAGCAGCTTGGGTCCAGGGCGTTCCTACGAGCAGTACTTC
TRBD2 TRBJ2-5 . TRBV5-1 CASSPGTSEQETQYF TGCGCCAGCAGCCCGGGGACTAGCGAGCAAGAGACCCAGTACTTC
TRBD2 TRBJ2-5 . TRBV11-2 CASSLAGGETQYF TGTGCCAGCAGCCTAGCGGGGGGAGAGACCCAGTACTTC
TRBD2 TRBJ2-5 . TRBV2 CASRGTRGGETQYF TGTGCCAGCAGGGGGACTAGGGGGGGAGAGACCCAGTACTTC
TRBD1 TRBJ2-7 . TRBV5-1 CASSGQGLFSYEQYF TGCGCCAGCAGCGGACAGGGGCTATTCTCCTACGAGCAGTACTTC
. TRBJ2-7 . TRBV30 CAWSVFGMGSYEQYF TGTGCCTGGAGTGTATTCGGGATGGGGTCCTACGAGCAGTACTTC
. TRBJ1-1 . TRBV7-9 CASRFGGVAEAFF TGTGCCAGCAGATTCGGGGGGGTCGCTGAAGCTTTCTTT
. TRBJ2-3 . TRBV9 CASSPQVGDTQYF TGTGCCAGCAGCCCCCAGGTGGGAGATACGCAGTATTTT
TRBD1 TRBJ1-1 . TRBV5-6 CASSPGQGEAFF TGTGCCAGCAGCCCGGGACAGGGGGAAGCTTTCTTT
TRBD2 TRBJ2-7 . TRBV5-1 CASSLGRTSNYEQYF TGCGCCAGCAGCTTGGGGAGGACTAGCAACTACGAGCAGTACTTC
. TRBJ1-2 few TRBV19 CASSIGGAPGYTF TGTGCCAGTAGTATTGGGGGGGCACCAGGCTACACCTTC
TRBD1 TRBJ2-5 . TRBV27 CASSSPRTGKGETQYF TGTGCCAGCAGTTCCCCCCGGACAGGGAAGGGAGAGACCCAGTACTTC
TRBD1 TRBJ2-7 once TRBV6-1 CASSVGQGTYEQYF TGTGCCAGCAGTGTAGGACAGGGGACCTACGAGCAGTACTTC
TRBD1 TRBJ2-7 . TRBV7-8 CASSFTGQGYEQYF TGTGCCAGCAGCTTCACGGGACAGGGCTACGAGCAGTACTTC
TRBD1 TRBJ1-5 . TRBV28 CASSFGRGNQPQHF TGTGCCAGCAGTTTCGGCAGGGGGAATCAGCCCCAGCATTTT
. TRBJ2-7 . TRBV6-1 CASSVRGYEQYF TGTGCCAGCAGTGTTAGGGGTTACGAGCAGTACTTC
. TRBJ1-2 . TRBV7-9 CASSFVRGSYVYGYTF TGTGCCAGCAGCTTTGTTAGGGGCAGTTATGTCTATGGCTACACCTTC
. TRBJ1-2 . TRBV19 CASSGRRGRYGYTF TGTGCCAGTAGTGGCCGCAGGGGCAGGTATGGCTACACCTTC
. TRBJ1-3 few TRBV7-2 CASSLESGNTIYF TGTGCCAGCAGCTTAGAATCAGGAAACACCATATATTTT
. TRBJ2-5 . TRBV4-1 CASRAGRGPQETQYF TGCGCCAGCAGAGCGGGGCGGGGGCCCCAAGAGACCCAGTACTTC
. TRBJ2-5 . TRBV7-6 CASSPGGAWETQYF TGTGCCAGCAGCCCAGGAGGGGCGTGGGAGACCCAGTACTTC
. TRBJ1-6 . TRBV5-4 CASSLTTGHNSPLHF TGTGCCAGCAGCTTGACGACGGGTCATAATTCACCCCTCCACTTT
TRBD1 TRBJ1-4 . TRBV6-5 CASSYSDRRGKLFF TGTGCCAGCAGTTACTCGGACAGGCGTGGAAAACTGTTTTTT